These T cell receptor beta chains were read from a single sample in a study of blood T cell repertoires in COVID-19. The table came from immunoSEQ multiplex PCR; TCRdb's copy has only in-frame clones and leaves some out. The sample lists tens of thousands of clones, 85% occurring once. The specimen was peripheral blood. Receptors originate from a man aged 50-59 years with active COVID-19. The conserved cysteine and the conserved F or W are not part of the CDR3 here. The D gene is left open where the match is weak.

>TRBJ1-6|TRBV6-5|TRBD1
ASRREGGDNSPLH
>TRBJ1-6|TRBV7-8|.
ASSPYRESPLH
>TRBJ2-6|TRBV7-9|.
ASSLGQDSGANVLT
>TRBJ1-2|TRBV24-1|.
ATSDPDYGYT
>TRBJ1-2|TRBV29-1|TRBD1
SVEDRGGVYGYT
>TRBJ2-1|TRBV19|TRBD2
ASSSGLAAYNEQF
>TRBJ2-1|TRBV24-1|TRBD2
ATIRFVAGRAGNEQF
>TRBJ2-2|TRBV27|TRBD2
ASALSGTHTGELF
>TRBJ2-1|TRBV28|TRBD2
ASSKRTSGRNEQF
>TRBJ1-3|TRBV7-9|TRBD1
ASGQGLRNTIY
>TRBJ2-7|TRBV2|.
ASSEGREQY
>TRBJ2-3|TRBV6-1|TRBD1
ASSGHRRGRTDTQY
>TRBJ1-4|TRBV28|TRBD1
ASSSPGQGNEKLF
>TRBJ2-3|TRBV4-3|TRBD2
ASSQGLALADTQY
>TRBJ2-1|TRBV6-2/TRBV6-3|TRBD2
ASSYGLAGSEQF
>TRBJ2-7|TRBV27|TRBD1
ASSRPGTGIGEQY
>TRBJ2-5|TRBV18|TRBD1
ASSDGTGEETQY
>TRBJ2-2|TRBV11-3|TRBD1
ASSWNRGQTGELF
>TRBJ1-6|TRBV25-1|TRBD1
ASSAGDRGTNSPLH
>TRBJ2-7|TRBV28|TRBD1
ASSPTGTGGYEQY
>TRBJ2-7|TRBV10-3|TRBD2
AISDSGRESYEQY
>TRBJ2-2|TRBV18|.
ASSPPLASRYTGELF
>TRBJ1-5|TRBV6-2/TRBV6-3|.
ASSPHGSNQPQH
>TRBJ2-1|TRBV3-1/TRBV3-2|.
ASSNLFGSGNEQF
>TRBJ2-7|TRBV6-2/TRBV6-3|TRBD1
ASSWGQGPGEQY
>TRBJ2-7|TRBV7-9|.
ASSLADSLYPQY
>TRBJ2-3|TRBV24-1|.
ATSAQGEPTDTQY